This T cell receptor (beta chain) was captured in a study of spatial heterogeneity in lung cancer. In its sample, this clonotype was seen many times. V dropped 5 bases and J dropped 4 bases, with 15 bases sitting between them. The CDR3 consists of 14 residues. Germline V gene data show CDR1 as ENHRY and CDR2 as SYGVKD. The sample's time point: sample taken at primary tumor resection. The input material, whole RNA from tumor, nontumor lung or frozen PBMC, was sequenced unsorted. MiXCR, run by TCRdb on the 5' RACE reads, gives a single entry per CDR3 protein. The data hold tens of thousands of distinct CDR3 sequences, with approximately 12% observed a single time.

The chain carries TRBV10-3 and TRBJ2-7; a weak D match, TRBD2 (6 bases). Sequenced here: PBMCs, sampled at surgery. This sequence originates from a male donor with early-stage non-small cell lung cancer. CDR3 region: CAISPHHGSYEQYF. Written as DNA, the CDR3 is TGTGCCATCAGTCCGCACCACGGGAGTTACGAGCAGTACTTC.